This passage covers 10 T cell receptor beta chains from one sample sequenced in a study of CD8+CD57+ T cells in acquired aplastic anemia. The template used for profiling TCR beta VDJ and CDR3 was genomic DNA. Each CDR3 protein gets one entry after TCRdb re-called the reads with MiXCR. The sample has roughly 200,000 distinct CDR3 sequences; over 55% are singletons. Flow cytometry had shown expanded CD8+CD57+ cells in the patients chosen for sequencing. The sequenced sample consisted of sorted CD4+, CD8+, or CD8+CD57+ T cells (not recorded which) from PBMCs. The receptors stem from a human donor with aplastic anemia.

This clonotype came up a few times. The chain employs TRBV20-1 and TRBJ2-7, with D tentatively TRBD2 (5 bases). The CDR3 totals 13 residues. Germline V gene sequence: CDR1 DFQATT, CDR2 SNEGSKA (reference sequence). V was trimmed by 2 bases and J by 5 bases, leaving 13 bases between them. CDR3 DNA sequence: TGCAGTGCTAGAAATGAGGGCATCCACGAGCAGTACTTC. It yields the protein CSARNEGIHEQYF.

The V gene is TRBV20-1, the J gene TRBJ2-7, with a tentative D call TRBD2 (5 bases). The ends were cut back, 3 bases at V and 1 base at J, with 16 bases in the middle. Germline-derived CDR1 and CDR2 are DFQATT and SNEGSKA (reference sequence). This CDR3 has 15 amino acids. The CDR3 DNA is TGCAGTGCTAGTAATACCGGGATAAGGTCCTACGAGCAGTACTTC. Its translation: CSASNTGIRSYEQYF.

This clonotype showed up just a few times. The V and J genes are TRBV7-2 and TRBJ2-7; TRBD2 might be the D (7 bases). Trimming removed 6 bases at V and 9 bases at J, with 21 bases between. The germline V gene encodes CDR1 SGHTA and CDR2 FQGNSA. The length of the CDR3 is 14 residues. DNA for the CDR3: TGTGCCAGCAGTCCAGTTGGGGGGGCGAGGTGGCAGTACTTC. Encoded protein: CASSPVGGARWQYF.

This clonotype was seen a few times. The chain links TRBV27 to TRBJ2-5; TRBD2 agrees at 8 bases. Germline V gene sequence: CDR1 MNHEY, CDR2 SMNVEV (reference sequence). After removal of 5 bases from V and 5 bases from J, the junction contained 13 bases not matched to a gene. The CDR3 is 16 residues long. CDR3 loop: CASSPLGERGYETQYF. Written as DNA, the CDR3 is TGTGCCAGCAGTCCCCTGGGGGAGCGGGGGTATGAGACCCAGTACTTC.

This clonotype was recorded only once. The rearrangement links TRBV15 to TRBJ1-4; D is ambiguous. The V end lost 3 bases, the J end lost 0 bases, and 5 bases lay between the germline ends. CDR3 length equals 14 residues. CDR1 is LNHNV, CDR2 YYDKDF, per germline (reference sequence). The CDR3 reads CATSRDSTNEKLFF. CDR3 DNA: TGTGCCACCAGCAGGGATTCAACTAATGAAAAACTGTTTTTT. Looking up the rest from reference TRBV15 and TRBJ1-4 gives the full variable domain: DAMVIQNPRYQVTQFGKPVTLSCSQTLNHNVMYWYQQKSSQAPKLLFHYYDKDFNNEADTPDNFQSRRPNTSFCFLDIRSPGLGDTAMYLCATSRDSTNEKLFFGSGTQLSVL.

The rearrangement joins TRBV5-6 to TRBJ2-3; 10 nucleotides agree with TRBD2. The V and J ends lost 3 bases and 6 bases, in that order; junction bases with no gene match: 7. In germline, CDR1 is SGHDT, CDR2 YYEEEE. CDR3 length: 15 amino acids. CDR3: CASSSSGGAGDTQYF. The CDR3 DNA reads as TGTGCCAGCAGCTCAAGCGGGGGGGCAGGGGATACGCAGTATTTT.

The CDR3: CASSSHLTPEQYF. The CDR3 region has the DNA TGCGCCAGCAGCTCGCACCTTACTCCCGAGCAGTACTTC. The chain employs TRBV10-2 and TRBJ2-7; no clear D. The CDR3 covers 13 residues. V lost 6 bases, J lost 6 bases, and 15 bases lay in between. The germline gives CDR1 WSHSY, CDR2 SAAADI.

This clonotype was recorded once. In DNA, the CDR3 is TGCAGCGGGGGGGACAGGGATTACTATGGCTACACCTTC. It yields the protein CSGGDRDYYGYTF. The chain joins TRBV29-1 to TRBJ1-2; 9 nucleotides match TRBD1. Trimming cost V 7 bases and J 3 bases; bases outside gene matches: 6. The CDR3 sequence is 13 residues long. Germline V gene lookup returns CDR1 SQVTM and CDR2 ANQGSEA.

This sequence joins TRBV10-3 and TRBJ2-7, with TRBD1 identical over 7 bases. CDR1 ENHRY and CDR2 SYGVKD come from the germline V gene. This CDR3 spans 12 amino acids. CDR3 DNA: TGTGCGACGGGCAGGACAGGTGGGGAGCAGTACTTC. Translating it yields CATGRTGGEQYF.

This clonotype was picked up a small number of times. The chain combines TRBV5-7 with TRBJ2-7; 10 nucleotides match TRBD2. TRBV5-7 belongs to the ORF category, with a function that is uncertain. Trimming took 0 bases from V and 6 from J; bases not matched to a gene: 3. The CDR3 consists of 14 residues. The DNA of the CDR3 is TGTGCCAGCAGCTTGGGACTAGCGGGTGCCGAGCAGTACTTC. Translating it yields CASSLGLAGAEQYF.